These T cell receptor beta chains were read from a single sample in a study of blood T cell repertoires in COVID-19. The table came from immunoSEQ multiplex PCR; TCRdb's copy has only in-frame clones and leaves some out. The profile shows about 83,000 clones, about 86% of them singletons. The specimen was peripheral blood. The receptor source for this set is a woman aged 80 or over in a cohort sampled during active or convalescent COVID-19. The CDR3 runs from the conserved cysteine through the conserved F or W. Each record gives: clone size, J gene, V gene, D gene, CDR3 DNA, CDR3 protein. The D gene is left open where the match is weak. Where a row states a size, it is once, few, many or the class of an expanded clone; other rows omit it.

- | TRBJ1-2 | TRBV12-3/TRBV12-4 | - | TGTGCCAGCAGCCGGGACACCAACTATGGCTACACCTTC | CASSRDTNYGYTF
- | TRBJ1-6 | TRBV5-1 | - | TGCGCCAGCAGCCCAGACGACAGAAAGAATTCACCCCTCCACTTT | CASSPDDRKNSPLHF
- | TRBJ1-4 | TRBV3-1/TRBV3-2 | - | TGTGCCAGCAGCCGGAGTCCAACTAATGAAAAACTGTTTTTT | CASSRSPTNEKLFF
- | TRBJ1-3 | TRBV19 | - | TGTGCCAGTACCTTGACAGGAGGAGGCCTTTTATCTGGAAACACCATATATTTT | CASTLTGGGLLSGNTIYF
- | TRBJ2-3 | TRBV7-6 | - | TGTGCCAGCAGCTTAGGGGGAGACACAGATACGCAGTATTTT | CASSLGGDTDTQYF
- | TRBJ2-6 | TRBV4-1 | TRBD2 | TGCGCCAGCAGCCAAGATGGAGGGAGGGCAGGTGGGGCCAACGTCCTGACTTTC | CASSQDGGRAGGANVLTF
- | TRBJ2-3 | TRBV2 | TRBD2 | TGTGCCAGCAGTTACGAGGCTAGCGGGCTGCCCGTGTCGGATACGCAGTATTTT | CASSYEASGLPVSDTQYF
- | TRBJ2-4 | TRBV7-3 | TRBD1 | TGTGCCAGCAGCCCTGTGACAGGGCTGAATGAAAACATTCAGTACTTC | CASSPVTGLNENIQYF
few | TRBJ2-1 | TRBV30 | TRBD2 | TGTGCCTGGAGTAGGCGTCGGACTAGCGGGAGTTACGATGAGCAGTTCTTC | CAWSRRRTSGSYDEQFF
once | TRBJ1-2 | TRBV28 | TRBD1 | TGTGCCAGCAGTTTAGGGACAGGGGACTTGGGCGGCTACACCTTC | CASSLGTGDLGGYTF
- | TRBJ2-2 | TRBV5-1 | TRBD1 | TGCGCCAGCAGCAAAGCGGCCGACAGGGTATCCGGGGAGCTGTTTTTT | CASSKAADRVSGELFF
- | TRBJ1-1 | TRBV6-6 | TRBD1 | TGTGCCAGCAGTTACTCGGGACAGGGGACTGAAGCTTTCTTT | CASSYSGQGTEAFF